This T cell receptor beta chain was documented in a study of PD-1 blockade in classical Hodgkin lymphoma. Study in general: Intravenous nivolumab at 3 mg/kg was given to patients every 2 weeks.

Remarks on this clone: Its antigen is not identified.

The CDR3 is made up of 13 amino acids. Germline V gives CDR1 MGHRA, CDR2 YSYEKL. Trimming left V 5 bases short and J 7 bases short, with 11 bases between. The study, taken as a whole, reports: Reported baseline diversity: healthy donors highest, relapsed/refractory patients lowest.

Documented time point: cycle 4 day 1 (C4D1), after around six weeks of nivolumab. All patients relapsed after autologous stem cell transplantation, and brentuximab vedotin exposure varied. TCRdb's copy holds only in-frame clones and misses some; the assay was immunoSEQ multiplex PCR. This sample has around 50,000 clones, with around 76% found just once. This specimen was peripheral blood mononuclear cells (PBMCs), taken before the fourth cycle of nivolumab. The rearrangement joins TRBV4-1 to TRBJ1-4, with no clear D. The TCR comes from a human donor with classical Hodgkin lymphoma. The chain's CDR3 is CASSGRRLEKLFF. CDR3 bases: TGCGCCAGCAGCGGCAGAAGGCTTGAAAAACTGTTTTTT.